A selection of T cell receptor beta chains follows, all from one sample in a study of CD8+ T cells in alopecia areata. Repertoires were generated with immunoSEQ multiplex PCR, while TCRdb's copy carries only in-frame clones and drops some. The sample lists about 280,000 clones; nearly 60% were seen once. The source was CD4+ T cells sorted from blood, collected at week 24, from a patient treated with tofacitinib. The receptors shown here come from a human donor with alopecia areata. Each CDR3 is given with its conserved first and last residue. The order of the fields is V gene, D gene, J gene, clone size, CDR3 protein, CDR3 DNA. D genes are given only for firm matches. Some rows have no size entry. The others give once, few or many, or a class for an expanded clone.

v_call: TRBV25-1
d_call: TRBD1
j_call: TRBJ2-7
clone_size: -
cdr3_aa: CASSEWGTGEGEQYF
cdr3_nt: TGTGCCAGCAGTGAATGGGGGACAGGGGAGGGCGAGCAGTACTTC

v_call: TRBV7-2
d_call: -
j_call: TRBJ1-6
clone_size: -
cdr3_aa: CASSTSPGPLHF
cdr3_nt: TGTGCCAGCAGCACCTCCCCCGGACCCCTCCACTTT

v_call: TRBV5-4
d_call: -
j_call: TRBJ2-3
clone_size: -
cdr3_aa: CASSLQGPDTQYF
cdr3_nt: TGTGCCAGCAGCTTGCAGGGACCCGATACGCAGTATTTT

v_call: TRBV5-1
d_call: -
j_call: TRBJ2-5
clone_size: -
cdr3_aa: CASSPLGRRQETQYF
cdr3_nt: TGCGCCAGCAGCCCCCTGGGACGCCGGCAGGAGACCCAGTACTTC

v_call: TRBV7-9
d_call: TRBD2
j_call: TRBJ2-5
clone_size: many
cdr3_aa: CASSRNLAGQETQYF
cdr3_nt: TGTGCCAGCAGCCGTAACTTAGCGGGCCAAGAGACCCAGTACTTC

v_call: TRBV28
d_call: TRBD2
j_call: TRBJ2-5
clone_size: few
cdr3_aa: CASSLRGGLIETQYF
cdr3_nt: TGTGCCAGCAGTTTACGCGGGGGGCTAATAGAGACCCAGTACTTC

v_call: TRBV29-1
d_call: -
j_call: TRBJ1-2
clone_size: -
cdr3_aa: CSVEGAGKLYTF
cdr3_nt: TGCAGCGTTGAAGGGGCAGGAAAACTCTACACCTTC

v_call: TRBV19
d_call: TRBD2
j_call: TRBJ2-1
clone_size: few
cdr3_aa: CASSGLAGSNEQFF
cdr3_nt: TGTGCCAGTAGCGGGCTAGCGGGGTCGAATGAGCAGTTCTTC

v_call: TRBV7-6
d_call: -
j_call: TRBJ1-3
clone_size: once
cdr3_aa: CASSFGKGNTIYF
cdr3_nt: TGTGCCAGCAGCTTTGGTAAAGGAAACACCATATATTTT

v_call: TRBV14
d_call: -
j_call: TRBJ2-3
clone_size: many
cdr3_aa: CASSQDLGQGPSATQYF
cdr3_nt: TGTGCCAGCAGCCAAGATCTTGGGCAGGGCCCCTCCGCAACGCAGTATTTT

v_call: TRBV4-3
d_call: -
j_call: TRBJ1-2
clone_size: -
cdr3_aa: CASSQGDRTGGYTF
cdr3_nt: TGCGCCAGCAGCCAAGGCGACAGGACGGGCGGCTACACCTTC

v_call: TRBV7-9
d_call: -
j_call: TRBJ2-2
clone_size: -
cdr3_aa: CASSSWGLNTGELFF
cdr3_nt: TGTGCCAGCAGCTCTTGGGGCCTGAACACCGGGGAGCTGTTTTTT

v_call: TRBV7-2
d_call: TRBD2
j_call: TRBJ2-7
clone_size: few
cdr3_aa: CASSLASSGGQYF
cdr3_nt: TGTGCCAGCAGCTTAGCATCTAGCGGGGGCCAGTACTTC

v_call: TRBV29-1
d_call: -
j_call: TRBJ2-2
clone_size: -
cdr3_aa: CSVDQGGWGTGELFF
cdr3_nt: TGCAGCGTTGATCAGGGCGGCTGGGGCACCGGGGAGCTGTTTTTT

v_call: TRBV15
d_call: -
j_call: TRBJ1-3
clone_size: -
cdr3_aa: CATSRDQNSGNTIYF
cdr3_nt: TGTGCCACCAGCAGAGATCAGAACAGTGGAAACACCATATATTTT

v_call: TRBV5-4
d_call: TRBD1
j_call: TRBJ2-4
clone_size: once
cdr3_aa: CASSAAWDRENIQYF
cdr3_nt: TGTGCCAGCAGCGCCGCCTGGGACAGAGAAAACATTCAGTACTTC

v_call: TRBV4-1
d_call: TRBD2
j_call: TRBJ2-2
clone_size: -
cdr3_aa: CASSQLAGDNTGELFF
cdr3_nt: TGCGCCAGCAGTCAATTAGCGGGGGACAACACCGGGGAGCTGTTTTTT

v_call: TRBV7-2
d_call: TRBD1
j_call: TRBJ1-2
clone_size: -
cdr3_aa: CASSPRTGPGYTF
cdr3_nt: TGTGCCAGCAGCCCTCGGACAGGGCCTGGCTACACCTTC

v_call: TRBV11-2
d_call: -
j_call: TRBJ1-6
clone_size: -
cdr3_aa: CASSLASPLHF
cdr3_nt: TGTGCCAGCAGCTTAGCTTCACCCCTCCACTTT

v_call: TRBV6-1
d_call: TRBD1
j_call: TRBJ2-5
clone_size: once
cdr3_aa: CTSRRDRVQETQYF
cdr3_nt: TGTACCAGCAGGCGGGACAGGGTTCAAGAGACCCAGTACTTC

v_call: TRBV7-2
d_call: -
j_call: TRBJ2-7
clone_size: -
cdr3_aa: CASSPTPSYEQYF
cdr3_nt: TGTGCCAGCAGTCCGACACCGTCCTACGAGCAGTACTTC

v_call: TRBV4-2
d_call: -
j_call: TRBJ2-7
clone_size: -
cdr3_aa: CASSQDTGSYEQYF
cdr3_nt: TGTGCCAGCAGCCAAGATACGGGATCCTACGAGCAGTACTTC

v_call: TRBV4-1
d_call: TRBD1
j_call: TRBJ1-2
clone_size: -
cdr3_aa: CASSQRRTGQLNYGYTF
cdr3_nt: TGCGCCAGCAGCCAAAGACGAACGGGACAGCTAAACTATGGCTACACCTTC

v_call: TRBV2
d_call: -
j_call: TRBJ2-6
clone_size: -
cdr3_aa: CASRGRAGANVLTF
cdr3_nt: TGTGCCAGCCGGGGAAGGGCTGGGGCCAACGTCCTGACTTTC

v_call: TRBV6-5
d_call: -
j_call: TRBJ2-3
clone_size: -
cdr3_aa: CASRRADTQYF
cdr3_nt: TGTGCCAGCAGACGTGCGGATACGCAGTATTTT

v_call: TRBV9
d_call: -
j_call: TRBJ1-4
clone_size: -
cdr3_aa: CASSVAPTADEKLFF
cdr3_nt: TGTGCCAGCAGCGTAGCTCCGACAGCAGATGAAAAACTGTTTTTT

v_call: TRBV25-1
d_call: -
j_call: TRBJ2-5
clone_size: -
cdr3_aa: CASSGQGEETQYF
cdr3_nt: TGTGCCAGCAGTGGGCAGGGTGAGGAGACCCAGTACTTC

v_call: TRBV15
d_call: -
j_call: TRBJ1-1
clone_size: -
cdr3_aa: CATIPREGGTEAFF
cdr3_nt: TGTGCCACCATCCCAAGAGAGGGGGGCACTGAAGCTTTCTTT

v_call: TRBV19
d_call: -
j_call: TRBJ1-1
clone_size: -
cdr3_aa: CASSQGMNTEAFF
cdr3_nt: TGTGCCAGTAGCCAGGGGATGAACACTGAAGCTTTCTTT

v_call: TRBV15
d_call: -
j_call: TRBJ2-5
clone_size: -
cdr3_aa: CATSSDGLVQETQYF
cdr3_nt: TGTGCCACCAGCAGTGACGGACTGGTACAAGAGACCCAGTACTTC

v_call: TRBV7-2
d_call: -
j_call: TRBJ2-5
clone_size: -
cdr3_aa: CASSLALSVGQETQYF
cdr3_nt: TGTGCCAGCAGCTTAGCGCTAAGCGTGGGACAAGAGACCCAGTACTTC

v_call: TRBV23-1
d_call: -
j_call: TRBJ2-7
clone_size: -
cdr3_aa: CASSPKGYRDFYEQYF
cdr3_nt: TGCGCCAGCAGCCCTAAGGGCTACAGGGATTTTTACGAGCAGTACTTC

v_call: TRBV5-1
d_call: -
j_call: TRBJ1-2
clone_size: -
cdr3_aa: CASLLYGYTF
cdr3_nt: TGCGCCAGTCTGCTCTATGGCTACACCTTC

v_call: TRBV29-1
d_call: -
j_call: TRBJ2-7
clone_size: few
cdr3_aa: CSVRLRQATYEQYF
cdr3_nt: TGCAGCGTTCGCCTCCGACAGGCGACCTACGAGCAGTACTTC

v_call: TRBV4-2
d_call: -
j_call: TRBJ1-5
clone_size: once
cdr3_aa: CASSQDTSSNQPQHF
cdr3_nt: TGTGCCAGCAGCCAAGATACATCGAGCAATCAGCCCCAGCATTTT

v_call: TRBV18
d_call: -
j_call: TRBJ2-1
clone_size: -
cdr3_aa: CASSPVTSQGEQFF
cdr3_nt: TGTGCCAGCTCACCAGTGACTAGTCAGGGTGAGCAGTTCTTC

v_call: TRBV6-5
d_call: -
j_call: TRBJ2-1
clone_size: -
cdr3_aa: CASSFIRVRDNEQFF
cdr3_nt: TGTGCCAGCAGTTTCATCCGGGTAAGGGACAATGAGCAGTTCTTC

v_call: TRBV4-2
d_call: -
j_call: TRBJ2-3
clone_size: -
cdr3_aa: CASSQGQSTDTQYF
cdr3_nt: TGTGCCAGCAGCCAAGGGCAGTCCACAGATACGCAGTATTTT

v_call: TRBV15
d_call: -
j_call: TRBJ2-2
clone_size: -
cdr3_aa: CATKRDTGELFF
cdr3_nt: TGTGCCACCAAGCGAGACACCGGGGAGCTGTTTTTT

v_call: TRBV19
d_call: -
j_call: TRBJ1-3
clone_size: few
cdr3_aa: CASTQHGNTIYF
cdr3_nt: TGTGCCAGTACTCAACATGGAAACACCATATATTTT

v_call: TRBV6-6
d_call: -
j_call: TRBJ1-6
clone_size: once
cdr3_aa: CASTGRRYNSPLHF
cdr3_nt: TGTGCCAGCACTGGGCGCCGCTATAATTCACCCCTCCACTTT

v_call: TRBV7-2
d_call: -
j_call: TRBJ1-1
clone_size: -
cdr3_aa: CASSPSTSGVAEAFF
cdr3_nt: TGTGCCAGCAGCCCGTCGACCTCAGGAGTCGCTGAAGCTTTCTTT

v_call: TRBV29-1
d_call: -
j_call: TRBJ2-3
clone_size: -
cdr3_aa: CSAEHRVRDTQYF
cdr3_nt: TGCAGCGCGGAACACAGGGTCCGAGATACGCAGTATTTT

v_call: TRBV19
d_call: -
j_call: TRBJ2-3
clone_size: few
cdr3_aa: CASSMGRGRTDTQYF
cdr3_nt: TGTGCCAGTAGTATGGGGCGGGGTCGCACAGATACGCAGTATTTT

v_call: TRBV6-5
d_call: -
j_call: TRBJ2-7
clone_size: -
cdr3_aa: CASSRTSYEQYF
cdr3_nt: TGTGCCAGCAGTAGGACCTCCTACGAGCAGTACTTC

v_call: TRBV27
d_call: TRBD1
j_call: TRBJ2-5
clone_size: -
cdr3_aa: CASSLLAGGRETQYF
cdr3_nt: TGTGCCAGCAGTTTATTGGCAGGGGGCCGGGAGACCCAGTACTTC

v_call: TRBV7-9
d_call: -
j_call: TRBJ1-1
clone_size: -
cdr3_aa: CASSFGMTEAFF
cdr3_nt: TGTGCCAGCAGCTTTGGGATGACTGAAGCTTTCTTT

v_call: TRBV28
d_call: -
j_call: TRBJ2-7
clone_size: -
cdr3_aa: CASSPRNPYEQYF
cdr3_nt: TGTGCCAGCAGCCCCCGGAACCCCTACGAGCAGTACTTC

v_call: TRBV29-1
d_call: -
j_call: TRBJ1-1
clone_size: -
cdr3_aa: CSVEAWGRSNTEAFF
cdr3_nt: TGCAGCGTTGAAGCCTGGGGGAGGTCTAACACTGAAGCTTTCTTT

v_call: TRBV2
d_call: TRBD2
j_call: TRBJ2-6
clone_size: few
cdr3_aa: CASGSGAPSGANVLTF
cdr3_nt: TGTGCCAGTGGGAGCGGGGCCCCCTCTGGGGCCAACGTCCTGACTTTC

v_call: TRBV6-6
d_call: -
j_call: TRBJ1-2
clone_size: -
cdr3_aa: CASSEARGYGYTF
cdr3_nt: TGTGCCAGCAGTGAGGCGAGAGGATATGGCTACACCTTC

v_call: TRBV5-6
d_call: -
j_call: TRBJ2-1
clone_size: few
cdr3_aa: CASSLVRQRGEQFF
cdr3_nt: TGTGCCAGCAGCTTGGTACGTCAGAGGGGGGAGCAGTTCTTC

v_call: TRBV4-3
d_call: TRBD1
j_call: TRBJ1-6
clone_size: few
cdr3_aa: CASSLDEGQGVSPLHF
cdr3_nt: TGCGCCAGCAGCCTAGATGAGGGACAGGGAGTCTCACCCCTCCACTTT